A selection of T cell receptor beta chains follows, all from one sample in a study of blood T cell repertoires in COVID-19. Profiling relied on immunoSEQ multiplex PCR, and the TCRdb table lists in-frame clones only, not all of them. The table lists roughly 200,000 clones, around 84% of them singletons. The source material was peripheral blood. The receptors come from a woman aged 80 or over with COVID-19, enrolled during active disease. Both conserved end residues are part of each CDR3. Each record gives: D gene, V gene, clone size, CDR3 length, J gene, CDR3 DNA, CDR3 protein. D genes are given only for firm matches. Clone sizes are given selectively: once, few, many, or a class where the clone is expanded.

D: TRBD1; V: TRBV2; size: -; length: 15; J: TRBJ1-4; DNA: TGTGCCAGCAGTGGCTCCGGGACAGGGGCCGAAAAACTGTTTTTT; CDR3: CASSGSGTGAEKLFF
D: -; V: TRBV3-1/TRBV3-2; size: -; length: 11; J: TRBJ1-1; DNA: TGTGCCAGCAGCCTCAGGGGAGACGCTTTCTTT; CDR3: CASSLRGDAFF
D: -; V: TRBV5-1; size: -; length: 14; J: TRBJ1-1; DNA: TGCGCCAGCAGCTTGTGGGGGGTGAACACTGAAGCTTTCTTT; CDR3: CASSLWGVNTEAFF
D: -; V: TRBV5-1; size: -; length: 16; J: TRBJ2-3; DNA: TGCGCCAGCAGCCCCCAACCGGGGGGCCCCGGAGATACGCAGTATTTT; CDR3: CASSPQPGGPGDTQYF
D: -; V: TRBV12-3/TRBV12-4; size: few; length: 13; J: TRBJ1-6; DNA: TGTGCCAGCAGTTTAATGGCAGGGTCACCCCTCCACTTT; CDR3: CASSLMAGSPLHF
D: -; V: TRBV3-1/TRBV3-2; size: -; length: 12; J: TRBJ2-5; DNA: TGTGCCAGCAGCCAAGTTCTAGAGACCCAGTACTTC; CDR3: CASSQVLETQYF
D: -; V: TRBV5-4; size: once; length: 14; J: TRBJ2-7; DNA: TGTGCCAGCAGCTTGTCGTCAGGGAGGTACGAGCAGTACTTC; CDR3: CASSLSSGRYEQYF
D: TRBD2; V: TRBV6-2/TRBV6-3; size: -; length: 14; J: TRBJ2-7; DNA: TGTGCCAGCAGTTACGAGCGGGGGTCCTACGAGCAGTACTTC; CDR3: CASSYERGSYEQYF
D: TRBD1; V: TRBV6-5; size: -; length: 15; J: TRBJ2-5; DNA: TGTGCCAGCAGTCCCTATGGACAGGGGAGGGAGACCCAGTACTTC; CDR3: CASSPYGQGRETQYF
D: TRBD1; V: TRBV19; size: -; length: 15; J: TRBJ2-3; DNA: TGTGCCAGTAGTCATCTCAGGGGGAAGCAAGATACGCAGTATTTT; CDR3: CASSHLRGKQDTQYF
D: -; V: TRBV3-1/TRBV3-2; size: -; length: 13; J: TRBJ2-1; DNA: TGTGCCAGCAGCCAATCAGGCCTCAATGAGCAGTTCTTC; CDR3: CASSQSGLNEQFF
D: -; V: TRBV2; size: few; length: 14; J: TRBJ2-2; DNA: TGTGCCAGCAGTCCTGATAGACAGGACGGGGAGCTGTTTTTT; CDR3: CASSPDRQDGELFF
D: -; V: TRBV18; size: -; length: 14; J: TRBJ2-7; DNA: TGTGCCAGCTCACACGGGACTCTCTCCTACGAGCAGTACTTC; CDR3: CASSHGTLSYEQYF
D: -; V: TRBV4-3; size: -; length: 15; J: TRBJ2-2; DNA: TGCGCCAGCAGCCAAGATTGGGGGGTCACCGGGGAGCTGTTTTTT; CDR3: CASSQDWGVTGELFF
D: -; V: TRBV9; size: -; length: 15; J: TRBJ2-3; DNA: TGTGCCAGCAGCGCCGGGACAAGGAACAAAGATACGCAGTATTTT; CDR3: CASSAGTRNKDTQYF
D: TRBD2; V: TRBV5-1; size: -; length: 15; J: TRBJ2-7; DNA: TGCGCCAGCAGCTTCATAGCGGGGGTTCCCTACGAGCAGTACTTC; CDR3: CASSFIAGVPYEQYF
D: -; V: TRBV10-3; size: -; length: 13; J: TRBJ1-5; DNA: TGTGCCATCAGCCCCGGGGTTAATCAGCCCCAGCATTTT; CDR3: CAISPGVNQPQHF
D: -; V: TRBV27; size: few; length: 17; J: TRBJ1-6; DNA: TGTGCCAGCAGTTTATATGACCGGAGCTCCTATAATTCACCCCTCCACTTT; CDR3: CASSLYDRSSYNSPLHF
D: -; V: TRBV18; size: -; length: 14; J: TRBJ1-4; DNA: TGTGCCAGCTCGCAACAGGAGACTAATGAAAAACTGTTTTTT; CDR3: CASSQQETNEKLFF
D: -; V: TRBV2; size: once; length: 12; J: TRBJ1-2; DNA: TGTGCCAGCAGTGACAGGGGTCTTGGCTACACCTTC; CDR3: CASSDRGLGYTF
D: -; V: TRBV10-3; size: once; length: 14; J: TRBJ1-1; DNA: TGTGCCATCAGTGAAGGGGGGGGTAACACTGAAGCTTTCTTT; CDR3: CAISEGGGNTEAFF
D: TRBD1; V: TRBV5-1; size: -; length: 19; J: TRBJ2-3; DNA: TGCGCCAGCAGCTTCGGTCGACAGGGGAGGTCAGGCTCCACAGATACGCAGTATTTT; CDR3: CASSFGRQGRSGSTDTQYF